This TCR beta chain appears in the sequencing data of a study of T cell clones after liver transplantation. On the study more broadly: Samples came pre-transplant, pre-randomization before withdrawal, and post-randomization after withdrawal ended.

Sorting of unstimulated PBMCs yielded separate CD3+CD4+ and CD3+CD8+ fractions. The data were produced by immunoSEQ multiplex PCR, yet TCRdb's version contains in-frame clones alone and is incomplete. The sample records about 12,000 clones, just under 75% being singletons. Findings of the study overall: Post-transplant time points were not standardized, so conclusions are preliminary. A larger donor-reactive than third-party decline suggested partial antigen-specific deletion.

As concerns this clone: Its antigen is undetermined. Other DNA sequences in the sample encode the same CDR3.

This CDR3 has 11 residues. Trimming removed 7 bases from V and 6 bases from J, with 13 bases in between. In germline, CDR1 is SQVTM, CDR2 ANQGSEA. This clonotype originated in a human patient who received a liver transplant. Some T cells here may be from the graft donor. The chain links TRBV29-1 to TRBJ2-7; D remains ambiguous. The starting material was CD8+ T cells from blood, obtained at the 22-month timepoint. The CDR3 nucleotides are TGCAGCGCCCAAGTCCCCGGCGAGCAGTACTTC. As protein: CSAQVPGEQYF.